A single sample gave rise to the 5 T cell receptor beta chains below, sequenced in a study of neoadjuvant anti-PD-1 for oral cavity cancer. The method was immunoSEQ multiplex PCR; TCRdb's version includes in-frame clones alone and lacks a portion of them. The repertoire consists of 14,000 or so clones, with roughly three fifths occurring once and the leading ten covering around 2.7%. Sequences were derived from PBMCs, sampled before nivolumab (anti-PD-1) treatment. The receptors stem from a person aged 35-79 years with oral cavity squamous cell carcinoma.

The gene calls are TRBV19 and TRBJ2-1, with D maybe TRBD1 (5 bases). CDR3 size: 15 residues. Trimming took 3 bases from V and 5 from J, leaving 14 bases between them. Germline values: CDR1 LNHDA, CDR2 SQIVND (reference sequence). This CDR3 reads CASSIGQGPHNEQFF. CDR3 bases: TGTGCCAGTAGTATCGGGCAGGGCCCCCACAATGAGCAGTTCTTC.

The chain recombines TRBV4-2 with TRBJ2-7; D is perhaps TRBD1 (6 bases). Trimming removed 0 bases at V and 1 base at J, with 13 bases between. CDR3 length equals 16 residues. Germline V gene sequence: CDR1 LGHNA, CDR2 YNFKEQ. This chain's CDR3 is CASSQDPGTPSYEQYF. CDR3 DNA: TGTGCCAGCAGCCAAGACCCAGGGACACCTTCCTACGAGCAGTACTTC.

CDR3 in amino acids: CASSSFRGGYTF. DNA of the CDR3: TGTGCCAGCAGCTCCTTCAGGGGTGGCTACACCTTC. V is TRBV7-6 and J is TRBJ1-2; D is perhaps TRBD1 (6 bases). V was shortened by 4 bases and J by 7 bases, with 10 bases between the two germline ends. Germline V gene sequence: CDR1 SGHVS, CDR2 FNYEAQ. The CDR3 is 12 residues long.

This clone occurred a few times. V and J are TRBV11-2 and TRBJ1-1; D perhaps matches TRBD1 (6 bases). The V and J ends lost 5 bases and 7 bases respectively, with 20 bases between them. CDR1 SGHAT and CDR2 FQNNGV come from the germline V gene. The CDR3 has 15 amino acids. The CDR3 loop is CASSTTGKWKLEAFF. The CDR3, as DNA: TGTGCCAGCAGCACCACAGGGAAGTGGAAGCTTGAAGCTTTCTTT.

In its sample, this clone was seen once. The J gene is TRBJ2-6, the V gene TRBV7-8, with D possibly matching TRBD1 (5 bases). The CDR3 length is 15 residues. The germline CDR1 and CDR2 sequences are SGHVS and FQNEAQ. With 1 base removed from V and 2 bases from J, the gap between germline ends came to 6 bases. CDR3 nucleotides: TGTGCCAGCAGCTTAGTCAGGGCTGGGGCCAACGTCCTGACTTTC. Residues: CASSLVRAGANVLTF.